The next 9 T cell receptor beta chains were all read from a single sample in a study of T cell responses to AZD1222 COVID-19 vaccine. Here immunoSEQ multiplex PCR was the method, and the copy in TCRdb shows in-frame clones only, minus some. Of around 200,000 clones in the sample, 88% were seen once. The sample here was peripheral blood, taken 28 days after the second AZD1222 dose. The origin of the receptors is an adult who received the AZD1222 COVID-19 vaccine.

The V and J genes are TRBV7-2 and TRBJ1-4; D gene uncertain. Germline V gives CDR1 SGHTA, CDR2 FQGNSA. CDR3 length: 12 amino acids. V was clipped by 2 bases and J by 5 bases, with 3 bases between them. The CDR3: CASSLSNEKLFF. CDR3 bases: TGTGCCAGCAGCTTATCCAATGAAAAACTGTTTTTT.

The chain carries TRBV3-1 (or the pseudogene TRBV3-2) and TRBJ2-3; D remains ambiguous. The germline V gene encodes CDR1 LGHDT and CDR2 YNNKEL (reference sequence). The CDR3 is made up of 17 amino acids. V shed 0 bases and J shed 0 bases, with 13 bases lying between them. The DNA of the CDR3 is TGTGCCAGCAGCCAAGATAAGATCGCGCCTAGCACAGATACGCAGTATTTT. It codes for CASSQDKIAPSTDTQYF.

V and J are TRBV25-1 and TRBJ1-1; D ambiguous. The ends were cut back, 7 bases at V and 3 bases at J, with 15 bases in the middle. CDR1 MGHDK and CDR2 SYGVNS come from the germline V gene. The CDR3 runs to 14 residues. The CDR3 loop is CASTPIGPHTEAFF. The CDR3 DNA reads TGTGCCAGCACCCCCATAGGGCCCCACACTGAAGCTTTCTTT.

This sequence joins TRBV4-1 and TRBJ1-1, with TRBD1 matching 10 bases. Germline V lookup: CDR1 MGHRA, CDR2 YSYEKL. This CDR3 contains 16 residues. With 6 bases clipped from V and 3 bases from J, the junction kept 10 bases outside the gene matches. CDR3 residues: CASSLTGGPMDTEAFF. The CDR3 DNA reads as TGCGCCAGCAGTCTGACAGGGGGCCCCATGGACACTGAAGCTTTCTTT.

The CDR3 DNA is TGTGCCAGCAGTTACTCGGCTAGCGAGTCCTACGAGCAGTACTTC. As protein: CASSYSASESYEQYF. V is TRBV6-5 and J is TRBJ2-7, with TRBD2 as a possible D gene (6 bases). This CDR3 is built from 15 residues. The ends were cut back, 0 bases at V and 1 base at J, with 10 bases in the middle. The germline gives CDR1 MNHEY, CDR2 SVGAGI.

CDR3 DNA: TGCAGTGCTAGCCCCCAGTTGGCGCAGTATTTT. This encodes CSASPQLAQYF. The V gene is TRBV20-1, the J gene TRBJ2-3; D remains ambiguous. V was trimmed by 3 bases and J by 10 bases, leaving 11 bases between them. Germline-derived CDR1 and CDR2 are DFQATT and SNEGSKA (reference sequence). This CDR3 has 11 amino acids.

In this sample, this clone turned up once. The chain couples TRBV5-1 to TRBJ1-1, with D possibly being TRBD1 (5 bases). Trimming shortened V by 3 bases and J by 1 base, and 10 bases separated the two germline ends. Looked up from germline, CDR1 is SGHRS and CDR2 is YFSETQ. The CDR3 extends over 14 amino acids. In DNA form, the CDR3 reads TGCGCCAGCAGCTCGGAGGGGAGGAACACTGAAGCTTTCTTT. Protein product: CASSSEGRNTEAFF.

This clone was found a few times. V and J are TRBV7-3 and TRBJ2-1; 7 bases are shared with TRBD2. Trimming at V came to 5 bases and at J to 7 bases, leaving 5 bases not matched to a gene. CDR1 and CDR2 from the germline V gene are SGHTA and FQGTGA. This CDR3 contains 13 residues. In DNA, the CDR3 is TGTGCCAGCAGCCCCGGGACTACAAATGAGCAGTTCTTC. Amino acid sequence: CASSPGTTNEQFF.

The chain is built from TRBV5-6 and TRBJ2-7; 10 bases match TRBD2. Trimming at V came to 1 base and at J to 5 bases, leaving 12 bases not matched to a gene. The CDR3 spans 17 residues. The V gene's germline CDR1 is SGHDT and CDR2 YYEEEE. CDR3: CASSLLASGRGAHEQYF. In DNA, the CDR3 is TGTGCCAGCAGCTTGTTAGCTAGCGGGAGAGGAGCCCACGAGCAGTACTTC.